The clone carrying this T cell receptor (delta chain) is termed large (0.1 to 1%). What it binds is unknown. Other DNA sequences in this sample translate to the same CDR3. The data were taken from a study of gamma delta lymphoproliferative disorders and STAT genes. Study-wide context: At least 50 ng of genomic DNA went into each LymphoTrack Dx TCRG Assay library. Delta-chain libraries followed the EuroClonality-NGS standard operating procedure.

Points from the study as a whole: Nearly all major patient gamma and delta clonotypes were public; only a couple of gamma clonotypes were disease-private. Delta repertoires did not separate groups, but patient gamma repertoires clustered apart.

This CDR3 has 22 amino acids. V lost 3 bases and J 0 bases, leaving 36 bases between the germline ends. CDR1 and CDR2 from the germline V gene are NSMFDY and ISSIKDK. The receptor sequences were amplified from genomic DNA of peripheral blood mononuclear cells. TCRdb re-processed the multiplex PCR reads using CATT. The profile covers about 1,500 delta-chain clones, with 2.9% appearing a single time and approximately 16% taken by the ten largest. The chain carries TRAV29/DV5 and TRDJ1; TRDD2 might be the D (7 bases). Sequencing was done on a sample of blood. The receptor comes from a human donor in good health. CDR3 nucleotides: TGTGCAGCAACCTCCTTCCTCTCGTGGGGACGGGGGACCTCTGCGTACACCGATAAACTCATCTTT. It is translated as CAATSFLSWGRGTSAYTDKLIF.